The source of this T cell receptor (beta chain) is a study of tumor-infiltrating lymphocytes in localized non-small cell lung cancer (dated by TCRdb to the early 2020s). For context, the study as a whole: The cohort included patients whose samples were collected after neoadjuvant chemotherapy, as well as both smokers and never-smokers and several histologies. Each patient provided resected tumor tissue plus uninvolved lung tissue from the same patient, with the uninvolved lung tissue described as non-adjacent to the tumor. The overall ICON cohort comprised fewer than 170 surgical patients with localized non-small cell lung cancer whose tumors were resected. For 55 patients, immunoSEQ T-cell fraction was compared between paired tumor and uninvolved lung. The same patients underwent several integrated assays, with TCR sequencing performed together with flow cytometry, multiplex immunofluorescence, RNA-seq, exome sequencing and proteomics.

The germline V gene (reference sequence) specifies SGHAT as CDR1 and FQDESV as CDR2. V is shortened by 5 bases, J by 10 bases, and the region joining them spans 20 bases. Reading from cysteine to phenylalanine, the CDR3 counts 14 amino acids. The only DNA kept is the CDR3, 42 bases in frame from the first base. Findings and caveats that apply to the study as a whole: TCR-derived T-cell fraction did not differ between the flow cytometry-defined immunotypes IM1 (good prognosis) and IM2 (poor prognosis). Recurrence-free survival showed no association with tumor T-cell fraction from TCR sequencing (p = 0.61). Higher T cell infiltration in tumors than in uninvolved lung tissue was supported by TCRbeta sequencing, consistent with immunofluorescence CD3 counts. Because assay coverage varied across patients depending on available tissue quantity, TCR sequencing was performed for only a subset of the cohort. Because different pieces of the same tissue were used for different assays, technical variation could not be separated from intratumor heterogeneity.

The T-cell fraction in tumor and uninvolved lung tissue was provided by TCR sequencing with the immunoSEQ assay. The original pipeline was this. In the survival analysis, patients were divided into a high T-cell fraction group (upper tertile) and a low T-cell fraction group (lower two tertiles), and the two groups were compared using a log-rank test. A signed-rank test was used to check for differences in T-cell fraction between paired tumor and uninvolved lung. The table was pulled from immuneACCESS by TCRdb, which kept in-frame rearrangements only. Such tables lose some clones; where checked, under half of the loss comes from unresolved V genes, and the rest has no known cause. V and J calls and clone size are copied from that table; D and trimming were computed from the DNA. The sample has 15,000 to 20,000 clones on record, less than 55% of them singletons. The top ten constitute about 17% of the sample.

Enrollment in ICON was initiated in early 2016, and the last patient was enrolled in September 2018. Fresh tumor and matched uninvolved tissue for in-depth immune analyses, including TCR sequencing, were collected from a subcohort of approximately 81 patients. No cell sorting was done, and TCR sequencing was instead run on DNA isolated from bulk tissue. This clone was found a few times. It has no known antigen specificity. No quality values exist for individual bases; no much larger clone is one base distant. The rearrangement joined TRBV11-1 to TRBJ1-2; confidence is insufficient to name the D gene. Source material: lung tumor tissue. The sequence was obtained from a human donor with non-small cell lung cancer. The DNA sequence is TGTGCCAGCAGCGTCCAGCACTCCTCCCGGTCCTACACCTTC. The encoded protein is CASSVQHSSRSYTF.